The next 2 T cell receptor beta chains were all read from a single sample in a study of identifying expanded T cells in peripheral blood. Some clones are missing from TCRdb's copy, which holds only in-frame ones; the method was immunoSEQ multiplex PCR. In the table there are more than 65,000 clones, over 75% of which are singletons. Sequencing was done on a sample of blood. Source of these receptors: a person aged 18 to 70 in good health.

V usage is TRBV7-2 and J usage is TRBJ1-2; unclear D gene. V lost 1 base to trimming and J lost 1 base, with 4 bases between them. Germline-derived CDR1 and CDR2 are SGHTA and FQGNSA. The CDR3 is 13 residues long. The CDR3 sequence is CASSLDFNYGYTF. For the CDR3, the DNA is TGTGCCAGCAGCTTAGATTTTAACTATGGCTACACCTTC.

The chain is built from TRBV27 and TRBJ1-2; 9 bases are a match to TRBD1. The V gene end was trimmed by 2 bases and the J gene end by 8 bases; junction bases not matched to a gene: 9. CDR1 is MNHEY and CDR2 is SMNVEV in the germline V gene (reference sequence). CDR3 length: 15 amino acids. The DNA of the CDR3 is TGTGCCAGCAGTTTAGCCTCTGGGACAGGGCGGGGCTACACCTTC. Protein product: CASSLASGTGRGYTF.